This passage covers 8 T cell receptor beta chains from one sample sequenced in a study of memory CD8 T cells in hepatitis C reinfection. Only in-frame clones appear in the TCRdb table, and some are missing; sequencing was by immunoSEQ multiplex PCR. In the table there are some 44,000 clones, 89% of which are singletons. Time point of the sample: late/post reinfection, 12 to 24 weeks after detection. Sorted cells were sequenced directly ex vivo without any in vitro expansion. Material for sequencing was naive CD8+ T cells sorted from blood. These receptor sequences come from a man aged 18 to 35 with hepatitis C virus infection.

The chain carries TRBV5-6 and TRBJ1-1; D is perhaps TRBD1 (6 bases). Trimming shortened V by 2 bases and J by 2 bases, and 10 bases separated the two germline ends. CDR1 is SGHDT and CDR2 is YYEEEE in the germline V gene. This CDR3 is 14 amino acids long. The CDR3 DNA is TGTGCCAGCAGCTTCCGGGACACTAACACTGAAGCTTTCTTT. This sequence encodes CASSFRDTNTEAFF.

This rearrangement joins TRBV27 to TRBJ2-3; D call uncertain. Germline V gene data show CDR1 as MNHEY and CDR2 as SMNVEV (reference sequence). The CDR3 contains 12 residues. V was shortened by 6 bases and J by 1 base, with 5 bases between the two germline ends. The CDR3 reads CASSTGTDTQYF. CDR3 sequence (DNA): TGTGCCAGCAGCACAGGCACAGATACGCAGTATTTT.

This clone was observed a single time. The V and J genes are TRBV6-4 and TRBJ1-2; 7 positions match TRBD1. V lost 2 bases to trimming and J lost 8 bases; unmatched junction nucleotides: 5. This CDR3 region has 13 residues. The germline V gene encodes CDR1 MRHNA and CDR2 SNTAGT. CDR3 loop: CASSDTNRGGYTF. DNA of the CDR3: TGTGCCAGCAGTGACACGAACAGGGGCGGCTACACCTTC.

This sequence joins TRBV7-9 and TRBJ1-1; no definite D call. V lost 4 bases, J lost 2 bases, and 8 bases lay in between. The CDR3 is 13 amino acids. Germline V CDR1 and CDR2: SEHNR, FQNEAQ (reference sequence). CDR3 sequence (DNA): TGTGCCAGCAGCTACCTTACTAACACTGAAGCTTTCTTT. Its translation: CASSYLTNTEAFF.

This chain joins TRBV4-2 and TRBJ2-5; 7 nucleotides line up with TRBD2. This CDR3 has 16 residues. In germline, CDR1 is LGHNA, CDR2 YNFKEQ. The J segment lost 5 bases and the V segment lost 1 base, leaving 10 bases of the junction unmatched. This CDR3 is CASSQAAGREGETQYF. The CDR3 DNA is TGTGCCAGCAGCCAAGCCGCGGGCAGGGAGGGTGAGACCCAGTACTTC.

This rearrangement joins TRBV7-9 to TRBJ1-1; D is unresolved. This CDR3 has 15 residues. Between the trimmed V and J ends, which lost 1 base and 1 base, there was a span of 10 bases. Germline CDR1 SEHNR, CDR2 FQNEAQ (reference sequence). CDR3 amino acids: CASSLVRYSNTEAFF. The DNA of the CDR3 is TGTGCCAGCAGCTTAGTCCGGTATTCGAACACTGAAGCTTTCTTT.

J is TRBJ1-6 and V is TRBV27; 7 nucleotides agree with TRBD1. Germline CDR1 and CDR2: MNHEY and SMNVEV (reference sequence). V lost 6 bases to trimming and J lost 7 bases; unmatched junction nucleotides: 12. The CDR3 length is 16 residues. CDR3 region: CASSVTGPPFNSPLHF. CDR3 nucleotides: TGTGCCAGCAGCGTGACAGGGCCCCCCTTCAATTCACCCCTCCACTTT.

The V call is TRBV5-1, the J call TRBJ2-1; D is undetermined. CDR3 length: 13 amino acids. V was cut by 2 bases and J by 3 bases, with 6 bases left in between. Germline V CDR1 and CDR2: SGHRS, YFSETQ. For the CDR3, the DNA is TGCGCCAGCAGCTTAGACAACTACAATGAGCAGTTCTTC. Translation: CASSLDNYNEQFF.